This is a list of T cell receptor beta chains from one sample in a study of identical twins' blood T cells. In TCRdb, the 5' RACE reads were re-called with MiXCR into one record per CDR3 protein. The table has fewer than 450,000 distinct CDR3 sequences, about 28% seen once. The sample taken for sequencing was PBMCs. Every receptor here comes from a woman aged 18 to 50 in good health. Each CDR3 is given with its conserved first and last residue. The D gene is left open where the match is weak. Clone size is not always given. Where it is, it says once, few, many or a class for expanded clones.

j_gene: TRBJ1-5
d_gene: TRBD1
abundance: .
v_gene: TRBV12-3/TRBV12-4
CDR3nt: TGTGCCAGCAGCCGAGGAAGGACAGGGTATCAGCCCCAGCATTTT
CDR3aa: CASSRGRTGYQPQHF

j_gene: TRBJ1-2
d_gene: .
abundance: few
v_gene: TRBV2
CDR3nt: TGTGCCAGCAGACGGGAGGCTAACTATGGCTACACCTTC
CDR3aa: CASRREANYGYTF

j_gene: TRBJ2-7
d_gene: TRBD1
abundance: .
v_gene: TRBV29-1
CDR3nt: TGCAGCGCCTCGGACAGGTACGGGACCTACGAGCAGTACTTC
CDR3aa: CSASDRYGTYEQYF

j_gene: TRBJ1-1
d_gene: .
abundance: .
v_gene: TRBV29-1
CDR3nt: TGCAGCGTATACAACTTGAACACTGAAGCTTTCTTT
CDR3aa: CSVYNLNTEAFF

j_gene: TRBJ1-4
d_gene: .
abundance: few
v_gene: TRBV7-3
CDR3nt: TGTGCCAGCAGTAGTGGGACTAATGAAAAACTGTTTTTT
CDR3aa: CASSSGTNEKLFF

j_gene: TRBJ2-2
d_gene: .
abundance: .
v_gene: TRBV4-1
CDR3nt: TGCGCCAGCGCGGCCTACACCGGGGAGCTGTTTTTT
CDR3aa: CASAAYTGELFF

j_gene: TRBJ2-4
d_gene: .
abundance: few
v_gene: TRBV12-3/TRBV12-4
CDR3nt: TGTGCCAGCACCCCCGGGAGCATGGGAGGAATTCAGTACTTC
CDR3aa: CASTPGSMGGIQYF

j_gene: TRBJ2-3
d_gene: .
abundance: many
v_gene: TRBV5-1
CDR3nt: TGCGCCAGCAGCTTGGCCTTGGATACGCAGTATTTT
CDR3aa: CASSLALDTQYF

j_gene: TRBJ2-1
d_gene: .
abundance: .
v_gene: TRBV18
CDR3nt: TGTGCCAGCTCACCTCTCGGGACTCTTGGTGAGCAGTTCTTC
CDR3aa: CASSPLGTLGEQFF

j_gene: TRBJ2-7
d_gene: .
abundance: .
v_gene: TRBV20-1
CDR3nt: TGCAGTGCTAGGAAGAGCGGGTCTAGCCGGGGATACGAGCAGTACTTC
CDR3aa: CSARKSGSSRGYEQYF

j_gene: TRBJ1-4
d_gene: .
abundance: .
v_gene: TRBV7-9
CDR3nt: TGTGCCAGCAGCCGCATACTACAGGGATTTAATGAAAAACTGTTTTTT
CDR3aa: CASSRILQGFNEKLFF

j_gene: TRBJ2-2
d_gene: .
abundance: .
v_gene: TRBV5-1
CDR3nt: TGCGCCAGCAGCGCCTCGAACACCGGGGAGCTGTTTTTT
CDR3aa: CASSASNTGELFF

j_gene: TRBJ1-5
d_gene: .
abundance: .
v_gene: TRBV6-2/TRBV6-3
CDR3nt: TGTGCCAGCAGGGGTCGGACCCTGAGAAATAATCAGCCCCAGCATTTT
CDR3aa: CASRGRTLRNNQPQHF

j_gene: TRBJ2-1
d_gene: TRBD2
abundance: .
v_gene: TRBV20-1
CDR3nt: TGCAGTGCTAGAGATCGGGAGGACGCCTCCTACAATGAGCAGTTCTTC
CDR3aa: CSARDREDASYNEQFF

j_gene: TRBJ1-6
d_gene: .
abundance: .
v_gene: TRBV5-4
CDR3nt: TGTGCCAGCAGCTTGGCCCGGCAAAGGAATTCACCCCTCCACTTT
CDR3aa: CASSLARQRNSPLHF

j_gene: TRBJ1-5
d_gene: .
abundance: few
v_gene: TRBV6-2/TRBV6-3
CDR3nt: TGTGCCAGCAGCCTGGACGGGAGCGGGGCCCAGCATTTT
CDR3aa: CASSLDGSGAQHF

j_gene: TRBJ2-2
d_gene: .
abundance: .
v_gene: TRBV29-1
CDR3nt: TGCAGCGTCCGGGACAAGCTGAACACCGGGGAGCTGTTTTTT
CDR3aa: CSVRDKLNTGELFF

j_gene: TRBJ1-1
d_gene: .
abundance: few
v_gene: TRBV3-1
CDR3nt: TGTGCCAGCAGCCAAGAGGGCAGCACTGAAGCTTTCTTT
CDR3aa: CASSQEGSTEAFF

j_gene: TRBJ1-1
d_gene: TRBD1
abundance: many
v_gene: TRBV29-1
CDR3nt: TGCAGCGTTAAAGGGACAGCCCGCATGAACACTGAAGCTTTCTTT
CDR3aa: CSVKGTARMNTEAFF

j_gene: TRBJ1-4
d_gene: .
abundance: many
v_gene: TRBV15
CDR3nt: TGTGCCACCAGCAAGGACCGAAAAACTAATGAAAAACTGTTTTTT
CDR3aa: CATSKDRKTNEKLFF

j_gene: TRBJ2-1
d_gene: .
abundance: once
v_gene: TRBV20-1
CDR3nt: TGCAGTGCTAGAGTGAAGGAGCAGTTCTTC
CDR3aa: CSARVKEQFF

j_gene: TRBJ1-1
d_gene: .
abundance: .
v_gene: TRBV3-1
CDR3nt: TGTGCCAGCAGCTTAAGGGAGGGGATGAACACTGAAGCTTTCTTT
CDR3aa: CASSLREGMNTEAFF

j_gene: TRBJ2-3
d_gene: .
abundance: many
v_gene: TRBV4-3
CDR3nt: TGCGCCAGCAGCCAAGGGCCGGACGCATGGTCGGATACGCAGTATTTT
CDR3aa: CASSQGPDAWSDTQYF

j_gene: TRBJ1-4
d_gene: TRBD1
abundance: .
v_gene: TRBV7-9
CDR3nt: TGTGCCAGCCGTACGGACAGGGGGCCTGAAAAACTGTTTTTT
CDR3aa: CASRTDRGPEKLFF

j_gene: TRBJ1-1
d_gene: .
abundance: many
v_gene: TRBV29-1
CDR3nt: TGCAGCGCCCCCGTGGGTTATGAAGCTTTCTTT
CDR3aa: CSAPVGYEAFF

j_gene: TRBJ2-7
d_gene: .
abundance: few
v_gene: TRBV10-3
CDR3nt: TGTGCCATCAGTGAGTTGGAGAGCACGAGTGAGCGGTTC
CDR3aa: CAISELESTSERF

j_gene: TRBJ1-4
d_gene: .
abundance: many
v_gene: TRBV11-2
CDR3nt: TGTGCCAGCTTAGGTTCTAATGAAAAACTGTTTTTT
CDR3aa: CASLGSNEKLFF

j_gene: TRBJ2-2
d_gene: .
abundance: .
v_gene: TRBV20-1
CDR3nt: TGCAGTGCTATAGGGGGGACCGGGGAGCTGTTTTTT
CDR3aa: CSAIGGTGELFF

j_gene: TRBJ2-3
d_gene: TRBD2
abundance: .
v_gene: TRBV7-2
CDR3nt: TGTGCCAGCAGCTTAGAGGGAGGGGGCACAGATACGCAGTATTTT
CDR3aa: CASSLEGGGTDTQYF

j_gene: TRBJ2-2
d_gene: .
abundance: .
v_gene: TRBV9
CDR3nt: TGTGCCAGCAGCGTTGTTGGCGGATACACCGGGGAGCTGTTTTTT
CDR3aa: CASSVVGGYTGELFF

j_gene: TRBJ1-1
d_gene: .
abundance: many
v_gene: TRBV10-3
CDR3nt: TGTGCCATCAGTGAGTCACAGGGAGGAACTGAAGCTTTCTTT
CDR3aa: CAISESQGGTEAFF

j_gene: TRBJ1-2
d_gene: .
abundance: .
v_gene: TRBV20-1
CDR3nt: TGCAGTGCTAGAGATAGGGAAGTGGATGGCTACACCTTC
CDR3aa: CSARDREVDGYTF

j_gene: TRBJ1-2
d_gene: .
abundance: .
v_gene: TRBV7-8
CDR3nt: TGTGCCAGCAGCTTAATCAGGACCTGGAACTATGGCTACACCTTC
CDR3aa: CASSLIRTWNYGYTF

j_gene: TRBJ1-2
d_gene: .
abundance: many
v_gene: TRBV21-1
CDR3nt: TGTGCCAGCAGCCCAGGGTCTCGCTATGGCTACACCTTC
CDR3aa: CASSPGSRYGYTF

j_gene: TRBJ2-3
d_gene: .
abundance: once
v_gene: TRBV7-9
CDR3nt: TGTGCCAGCAGCAGAACCGGGACCCAAGTACATAGCGATACGCAGTATTTT
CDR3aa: CASSRTGTQVHSDTQYF

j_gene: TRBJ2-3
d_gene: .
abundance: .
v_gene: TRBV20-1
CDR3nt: TGCAGTGCTGGAGATAGCGGCCGGGGAACAGATACGCAGTATTTT
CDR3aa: CSAGDSGRGTDTQYF

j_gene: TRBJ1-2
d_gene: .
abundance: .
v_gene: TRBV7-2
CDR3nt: TGTGCCAGCAGCTTCCAAGGTTCCCTATACTATGGCTACACCTTC
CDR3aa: CASSFQGSLYYGYTF

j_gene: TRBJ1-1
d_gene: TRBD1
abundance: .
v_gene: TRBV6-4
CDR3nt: TGTGCCAGCAGTCGGGACAGATCGGTCGCTGAAGCTTTCTTT
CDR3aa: CASSRDRSVAEAFF

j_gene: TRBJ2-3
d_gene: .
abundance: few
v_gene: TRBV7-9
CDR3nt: TGTGCCAGCAGCTTATCAGGGGGGGCATCAGATACGCAGTATTTT
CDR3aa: CASSLSGGASDTQYF

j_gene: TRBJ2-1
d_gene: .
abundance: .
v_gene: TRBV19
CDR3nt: TGTGCCAGTAGTATTGGAGGGGGCTCCTACAATGAGCAGTTCTTC
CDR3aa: CASSIGGGSYNEQFF